This TCR beta chain was sequenced for a study of T-cell memory formation after mild COVID-19. Study findings and constraints: Chiefly within CM and EM were the contracting CD4+ clones; CD8+ ones were within EMRA. A balance of CD4 and CD8 characterized clones contracting day 15 to 85, whereas later expanders leaned CD4+. Memory from before infection featured some responding clones, which suggests cross-reactive memory joined.

The CDR3 runs to 18 residues. V gave up 5 bases and J gave up 8 bases, with 27 bases separating them. Germline V gene sequence: CDR1 SEHNR, CDR2 FQNEAQ (reference sequence). On this clonotype: The antigen remains undetermined.

It was 5'RACE with constant-segment primers that produced the TCR alpha and TCR beta cDNA libraries, which carried sample barcodes and UMIs. TCRdb redid the calling of the 5' RACE reads with MiXCR, one entry per CDR3 protein. The profile shows roughly 240,000 distinct CDR3 sequences, 15% to 20% of them singletons. Material for sequencing was PBMCs or a T cell subset sorted from them (not recorded which). This sequence originates from a man aged 18 to 35 who had mild COVID-19 (a few samples of this study predate the infection). Cell type and time point are not known. The chain recombines TRBV7-9 with TRBJ1-4; D might be TRBD1 (5 bases). The CDR3 bases are TGTGCCAGCAGCGGCCGAGGACAACAGGACGTTGATACAGAAAAACTGTTTTTT. It translates to CASSGRGQQDVDTEKLFF.